This TCR beta chain was profiled in a study of T-cell memory formation after mild COVID-19. The overall study: TCR clusters were largely donor specific. Findings and caveats of the study: Clones that got smaller from day 15 to 85 had even CD4/CD8, while clones growing later tipped toward CD4+.

TCRdb reanalysed the 5' RACE reads using MiXCR and keeps one entry per CDR3 protein. The sample includes 430,000 or so distinct CDR3 sequences, 20% to 30% of them seen just once. A few counts support this clonotype. Its antigen is currently unknown. Germline assignment: CDR1 DFQATT and CDR2 SNEGSKA (reference sequence). The CDR3 consists of 13 residues. Germline trimming cut 6 bases from V and 6 bases from J; bases unmatched to any gene: 6. Sequencing was performed on PBMCs or a T cell subset sorted from them (not recorded which). The rearrangement links TRBV20-1 to TRBJ2-7; the match to TRBD2 covers 12 bases. This sequence originates from an adult woman who had mild COVID-19 (a few samples of this study predate the infection). Cell type and time point are not known. The CDR3 here is CSASSGRVSEQYF. The CDR3 coding sequence is TGCAGTGCATCTAGCGGGAGGGTATCCGAGCAGTACTTC.